The T cell receptor beta chain under discussion was sequenced for a study of CD4 and CD8 cells across lung adenocarcinoma regions. From the PCR reads, TCRdb called clonotypes with MiXCR, one entry per CDR3 protein. Of about 6,800 distinct CDR3 sequences listed, roughly half are singletons. Germline-derived CDR1 and CDR2 are MNHNS and SASEGT. The V segment lost 7 bases and the J segment 9 bases; nucleotides outside the gene matches: 14. The CDR3 covers 15 residues. Samples came from patients with localized non-small cell lung adenocarcinoma. Material: CD8+ T cells from the center of a lung tumor. This chain uses TRBV6-1 with TRBJ2-3; 9 nucleotides agree with TRBD2. The TCR originated in a male donor with lung adenocarcinoma. The CD4 and CD8 labels of this study may be unreliable. Written as DNA, the CDR3 is TGTGCCAGCACCCTCCAAGCGGGGGGCACCGGGACGCAGTATTTT. Translated: CASTLQAGGTGTQYF.